This record covers a single T cell receptor beta chain. Its target is unknown. These data belong to a study of T cell responses to AZD1222 COVID-19 vaccine. Across the whole study: Timing groups of about 4 and about 12 weeks for second doses were pooled. Study observations and caveats: Clonal diversity was possibly underestimated; the donors were predominantly white British and more often female.

In germline, CDR1 is KGHSH, CDR2 LQKENI. The ends lost 6 bases at V and 5 bases at J; junction bases unmatched: 7. This CDR3 contains 15 residues. Using immunoSEQ multiplex PCR, the repertoire was profiled, and TCRdb retains in-frame clones only, with some absent. This table holds roughly 130,000 clones, approximately 85% found once. V and J are TRBV18 and TRBJ2-2; 9 bases fit TRBD2. The source of this sequence is an adult in good health. This specimen was peripheral blood, taken on day 0 of AZD1222 vaccination. The CDR3 DNA sequence: TGTGCCAGCTCGATTGGCCTAGCGGGGACCGGGGAGCTGTTTTTT. Its protein is CASSIGLAGTGELFF.